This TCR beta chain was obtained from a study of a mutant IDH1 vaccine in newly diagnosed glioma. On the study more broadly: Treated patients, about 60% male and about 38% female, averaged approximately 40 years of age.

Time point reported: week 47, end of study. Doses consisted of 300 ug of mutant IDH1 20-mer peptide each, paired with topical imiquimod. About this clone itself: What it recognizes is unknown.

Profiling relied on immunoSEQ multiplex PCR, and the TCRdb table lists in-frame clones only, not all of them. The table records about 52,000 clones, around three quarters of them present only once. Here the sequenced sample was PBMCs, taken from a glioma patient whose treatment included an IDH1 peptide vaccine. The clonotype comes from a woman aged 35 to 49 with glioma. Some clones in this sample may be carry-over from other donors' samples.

In DNA, the CDR3 is TGTGCCCCGAAGGGGCGGGGGCGCACAGATACGCAGTATTTT. Translation gives CAPKGRGRTDTQYF. The V call is TRBV2, the J call TRBJ2-3, with a tentative D call TRBD2 (7 bases). Trimming stripped 11 bases from V and 1 base from J, with 16 bases between. Germline lookup yields CDR1 SNHLY and CDR2 FYNNEI. The CDR3 has 14 residues.